A single sample is the source of the 18 T cell receptor beta chains below, sequenced in a study of response to subunit inactivated influenza vaccine. TCRdb re-called the RT-PCR reads with MiXCR, one entry per CDR3 protein. The sample holds about 500,000 distinct CDR3 sequences, approximately 7.2% seen once. The material sequenced was PBMCs from blood, taken less than 30 months after vaccination. These TCRs come from a man aged 45 to 75 who received an inactivated influenza vaccine.

The sample holds a few counts of this clonotype. The V call is TRBV29-1, the J call TRBJ1-2, with TRBD1 identical over 7 bases. CDR1 and CDR2 (germline): SQVTM, ANQGSEA. The CDR3 spans 13 residues. The J segment lost 2 bases and the V segment lost 5 bases, leaving 5 bases of the junction unmatched. CDR3 region: CSVSTGKNYGYTF. CDR3 nucleotide sequence: TGCAGCGTTTCGACAGGGAAAAACTATGGCTACACCTTC.

The V gene is TRBV19, the J gene TRBJ1-6; D remains unclear. CDR3 length: 14 amino acids. With 3 bases removed from V and 5 bases from J, the gap between germline ends came to 8 bases. Germline assignment: CDR1 LNHDA and CDR2 SQIVND (reference sequence). CDR3 sequence reads: CASSISRNNSPLHF. CDR3 nucleotides: TGTGCCAGTAGTATTTCCCGGAATAATTCACCCCTCCACTTT.

This clonotype was counted at least ten times. The chain has TRBV11-2 and TRBJ2-5; 7 nucleotides align to TRBD1. V was pared by 5 bases and J by 5 bases, with 14 bases of the junction left unmatched. Germline V gene data show CDR1 as SGHAT and CDR2 as FQNNGV. The CDR3 loop spans 16 amino acids. The CDR3 spells CASSPRRTGVWETQYF. The CDR3, as DNA: TGTGCCAGCAGCCCCAGACGTACAGGGGTTTGGGAGACCCAGTACTTC.

There are a few counts of this clonotype. The chain is built from TRBV7-7 and TRBJ2-5; no clear D. The CDR3 loop spans 15 amino acids. Germline assignment: CDR1 SSHAT and CDR2 FNYEAQ (reference sequence). The V and J ends lost 1 base and 2 bases respectively, with 11 bases between them. Here the CDR3 DNA reads TGTGCCAGCAGCTTAGTCCCAGGTCGGCAAGAGACCCAGTACTTC. This gives the protein CASSLVPGRQETQYF.

This clonotype was detected many times. The chain joins TRBV20-1 to TRBJ1-3, with D possibly TRBD1 on 5 matching bases. CDR1 is DFQATT, CDR2 SNEGSKA, per germline (reference sequence). V was cut by 6 bases and J by 6 bases, with 21 bases left in between. CDR3 size: 15 residues. The CDR3 DNA reads TGCAGTGCCAAGTCTTGGGGGTCTGCCAAAAACACCATATATTTT. This translates into CSAKSWGSAKNTIYF.

Only a few counts were recorded for this clonotype. V is TRBV29-1 and J is TRBJ2-2; 7 bases are a match to TRBD1. This CDR3 is built from 12 residues. Trimming removed 6 bases from V and 4 bases from J; junction bases left unmatched: 2. Germline-derived CDR1 and CDR2 are SQVTM and ANQGSEA. The CDR3 loop is CSVGQATGELFF. The CDR3 bases are TGCAGCGTAGGACAGGCCACCGGGGAGCTGTTTTTT.

V is TRBV7-2 and J is TRBJ2-7, with D unresolved. The V gene lost 3 bases and the J gene lost 7 bases, with 13 bases spanning the gap. This CDR3 comprises 13 residues. Looked up from germline, CDR1 is SGHTA and CDR2 is FQGNSA. CDR3 loop: CASSFLKGAEQYF. The DNA of the CDR3 is TGTGCCAGCAGCTTTTTAAAGGGTGCGGAGCAGTACTTC.

This chain links TRBV7-8 with TRBJ2-7; a possible D gene is TRBD1 (5 bases). The CDR3 extends over 14 amino acids. CDR1 and CDR2 from the germline V gene are SGHVS and FQNEAQ. The V end was cut by 1 base, the J end by 1 base, with 8 bases between. The CDR3 loop reads CASSLGQQSYEQYF. The CDR3 DNA reads TGTGCCAGCAGCTTAGGACAGCAATCCTACGAGCAGTACTTC.

This chain links TRBV5-1 with TRBJ2-7, with D perhaps given as TRBD1 or TRBD2 (5 bases each). Trimming shortened V by 0 bases and J by 2 bases, and 12 bases separated the two germline ends. Germline V gene sequence: CDR1 SGHRS, CDR2 YFSETQ. CDR3 length: 15 amino acids. The CDR3 reads CASSLAGATAYEQYF. CDR3 bases: TGCGCCAGCAGCTTGGCCGGGGCCACGGCCTACGAGCAGTACTTC.

This clonotype was seen repeatedly, ten times or more. The gene calls are TRBV29-1 and TRBJ1-2; 7 bases line up with TRBD1. Trimming removed 7 bases from V and 0 bases from J; junction bases left unmatched: 5. Germline loops: CDR1 SQVTM, CDR2 ANQGSEA. The CDR3 is made up of 13 amino acids. This chain's CDR3 is CSGSQGTNYGYTF. The CDR3 DNA reads as TGCAGCGGATCACAGGGGACTAACTATGGCTACACCTTC.

The chain couples TRBV29-1 to TRBJ2-1; TRBD2 agrees at 8 bases. The V and J ends lost 4 bases and 3 bases, in that order; junction bases with no gene match: 5. The CDR3 has 14 amino acids. Germline V gene sequence: CDR1 SQVTM, CDR2 ANQGSEA. The CDR3, as DNA: TGCAGCGTTGTTAGTAGCGGGGACTACAATGAGCAGTTCTTC. It yields the protein CSVVSSGDYNEQFF.

V usage is TRBV28 and J usage is TRBJ2-7; D is perhaps TRBD1 or TRBD2 (6 bases each). Germline values: CDR1 MDHEN, CDR2 SYDVKM. The germline V and J ends were trimmed by 7 bases and 2 bases, with 12 bases remaining between them. The CDR3 sequence is 13 residues long. CDR3: CASIGGATYEQYF. The CDR3 nucleotides read TGTGCCAGCATCGGGGGCGCAACCTACGAGCAGTACTTC.

This clonotype has only a few counts. The V and J genes are TRBV5-1 and TRBJ2-7, with unresolved D. CDR3 length: 12 amino acids. In germline, CDR1 is SGHRS, CDR2 YFSETQ. The germline V and J ends were trimmed by 0 bases and 6 bases, with 7 bases remaining between them. CDR3 in DNA: TGCGCCAGCAGCTTGGTAGCCTCCGAGCAGTACTTC. It specifies CASSLVASEQYF.

V and J are TRBV12-3 or TRBV12-4 and TRBJ2-3; weak D call: TRBD1 (5 bases). The CDR3 has 14 amino acids. V lost 3 bases to trimming and J lost 4 bases, with 11 bases between them. The CDR3 loop is CASSFWGVADTQYF. The CDR3 nucleotides read TGTGCCAGCAGTTTCTGGGGCGTGGCAGATACGCAGTATTTT.

The rearrangement joins TRBV29-1 to TRBJ1-3; D is unresolved. The CDR3 sequence is 15 residues long. The germline V gene encodes CDR1 SQVTM and CDR2 ANQGSEA. V dropped 1 base and J dropped 5 bases, with 15 bases sitting between them. This chain's CDR3 is CSVEGLGLMRNTIYF. In DNA form, the CDR3 reads TGCAGCGTTGAAGGCCTGGGCCTCATGAGAAACACCATATATTTT.

This clonotype has only one observation. At one boundary the junction diverges from the germline segment, which might be a read error. The rearrangement uses TRBV7-2 and TRBJ1-5; no clear D gene. There are 12 residues in the CDR3. Germline loops: CDR1 SGHTA, CDR2 FQGNSA. The CDR3 loop reads CASGTANQPQLF. The CDR3 bases are TGTGCCAGCGGAACAGCTAATCAGCCCCAGCTTTTT.

This clonotype occurred many times. CDR3 in amino acids: CASSFDRFSYEQYF. As DNA, the CDR3 is TGTGCCAGCAGCTTCGACAGGTTCTCCTACGAGCAGTACTTC. The V and J genes are TRBV6-1 and TRBJ2-7, with a weak D call TRBD1 (6 bases). Deletions cut 6 bases from V and 0 bases from J, with 12 bases between. The CDR3 totals 14 residues. Germline V gene lookup returns CDR1 MNHNS and CDR2 SASEGT.

Ten or more counts support this clonotype. The V gene is TRBV9, the J gene TRBJ2-3; TRBD2 aligns across 10 bases. Trimming took 0 bases from V and 4 from J; bases not matched to a gene: 8. CDR3 length: 17 amino acids. The germline gives CDR1 SGDLS, CDR2 YYNGEE. CDR3 sequence reads: CASSVVASGGLADTQYF. The CDR3 DNA reads as TGTGCCAGCAGCGTAGTGGCTAGCGGGGGACTGGCAGATACGCAGTATTTT.